This TCR beta chain was identified in a study of T cell responses to AZD1222 COVID-19 vaccine. This CDR3 is 15 amino acids long. The germline V and J ends were trimmed by 5 bases and 7 bases, with 17 bases remaining between them. Germline assignment: CDR1 SEHNR and CDR2 FQNEAQ (reference sequence). Profiled with immunoSEQ multiplex PCR; TCRdb holds only in-frame clones, not every one. Of 110,000 to 150,000 clones in the sample, approximately 95% are singletons; the top ten hold less than 1%. Broader study findings: Baseline seropositives among AZD1222 recipients totaled only five or six.

To note about this clone: The antigen is undetermined.

The sequencing here drew on peripheral blood, taken on day 0 of MenACWY control vaccination. The chain has TRBV7-9 and TRBJ1-4, with D possibly TRBD1 on 5 matching bases. This TCR was sampled from an adult in good health. For the CDR3, the DNA is TGTGCCAGCAGCCCTAACGATGGCAGGGCTGAAAAACTGTTTTTT. Protein product: CASSPNDGRAEKLFF.